The rows below give T cell receptor beta chains drawn from one sample of a study of T cells in Graves' hyperthyroidism and ophthalmopathy. One entry per CDR3 protein, called by TCRdb with MiXCR from the multiplex PCR reads. There are roughly 560,000 distinct CDR3 sequences in the sample; roughly 15% occur only once, and over 3.5% lies in the top ten. The sample comprised blood. The receptors stem from a middle-aged woman with Graves' ophthalmopathy. Both conserved end residues are part of each CDR3. Clone sizes are given selectively: once, few, many, or a class where the clone is expanded.

j_gene,v_gene,abundance,CDR3aa
TRBJ1-1,TRBV5-6,few,CASSWFSNTEAFF
TRBJ2-2,TRBV4-3,NA,CASSKGGTVYMPGELFF
TRBJ1-1,TRBV5-1,NA,CASSLAIQGAYAFF
TRBJ2-5,TRBV6-2/TRBV6-3,many,CASSFPFLEAEEETQYF
TRBJ1-5,TRBV10-1,many,CASSESGAGRVLEVHQPQHF
TRBJ1-1,TRBV20-1,many,CSASRGYTEAFF
TRBJ1-2,TRBV25-1,many,CASSGVDRGIFYGYTF
TRBJ2-5,TRBV7-2,many,CASSSLRETQYF
TRBJ2-1,TRBV6-1,many,CASSDFLAGGNNEQFF
TRBJ2-7,TRBV6-1,many,CASSDTTDRPHEQYF
TRBJ2-2,TRBV20-1,many,CSASTPFAGELFF
TRBJ2-7,TRBV11-2,NA,CASSSPDRNYEQYF
TRBJ2-7,TRBV30,many,CAWEGDGRSYEQYF
TRBJ1-5,TRBV30,many,CAWSGSPGYQPQHF
TRBJ1-2,TRBV28,many,CATGTGYPYGYTF
TRBJ2-7,TRBV7-3,many,CASSLTRADEQYF
TRBJ2-5,TRBV15,many,CATTREWGETQYF
TRBJ2-7,TRBV6-2/TRBV6-3,NA,CASGGHARGYEQYF
TRBJ1-2,TRBV11-2,many,CASSLDRGRVYGYTF
TRBJ2-5,TRBV28,many,CASRGTVRGQKETQYF
TRBJ1-1,TRBV4-2,NA,CASSQDIRGEEAFF
TRBJ2-7,TRBV5-1,few,CASSLTWDRVPYEQYF
TRBJ2-2,TRBV12-3/TRBV12-4,many,CASSPGLARTGELFF
TRBJ2-2,TRBV5-1,few,CASSLEGQPLFF
TRBJ2-7,TRBV20-1,many,CSGSGRFYEQYF
TRBJ2-1,TRBV10-3,many,CAITPGLAGNNERFF
TRBJ2-5,TRBV6-2/TRBV6-3,few,CASSKGTGSGAQYF
TRBJ2-5,TRBV12-3/TRBV12-4,many,CASRQGVVETQYF
TRBJ2-4,TRBV13,NA,CASSLETSGLAKNIQYF
TRBJ2-5,TRBV7-3,few,CASSLRTGVRTQYF
TRBJ2-7,TRBV29-1,many,CSVEVGSSYEQYF
TRBJ1-6,TRBV6-5,NA,CASSYALQSNNSPLHF
TRBJ2-2,TRBV5-1,NA,CASSLWTSDNTGELFF
TRBJ1-2,TRBV6-2/TRBV6-3,few,CASSYSSGNYGYTF
TRBJ2-7,TRBV5-1,many,CASSSSTAAYEQYF
TRBJ2-3,TRBV2,NA,CASRRSLLLAGGTDTQYF
TRBJ1-1,TRBV6-5,NA,CASSYSRGSLEAFF
TRBJ1-2,TRBV4-3,many,CASSQDQGASNYGYTF
TRBJ2-7,TRBV6-2/TRBV6-3,few,CASSGLDRPTYEQYF
TRBJ1-1,TRBV15,many,CATSRGTGQGAMNTEAFF
TRBJ2-2,TRBV20-1,many,CSAREPRAGELFF
TRBJ1-2,TRBV5-1,few,CASSSGVGADYGYTF
TRBJ1-5,TRBV6-1,many,CASRQGSDSNQPQHF
TRBJ1-5,TRBV28,few,CASNETPTASEPQHF
TRBJ1-1,TRBV6-5,few,CASSYQGAEAFF
TRBJ2-2,TRBV24-1,many,CATSDLAAQTGELFF
TRBJ2-2,TRBV6-2/TRBV6-3,NA,CASSYSTVLHARTGELFF
TRBJ2-5,TRBV6-1,many,CASSDLLAGAAQYF
TRBJ1-3,TRBV12-3/TRBV12-4,many,CASTRQSFSGNTIYF
TRBJ2-5,TRBV7-6,many,CASSLVPAGVQKTQYF
TRBJ1-2,TRBV27,many,CASSAGGPPMGYGYTF
TRBJ2-2,TRBV30,NA,CVHSLQLGGELFF
TRBJ1-2,TRBV7-2,many,CASNGLGQGYGYTF
TRBJ2-2,TRBV24-1,many,CATSDSGAPIVGELFF
TRBJ2-1,TRBV4-3,many,CASSQDLGGRAYNEQFF
TRBJ2-5,TRBV20-1,many,CSARDGQNQETQYF
TRBJ1-2,TRBV25-1,few,CASSETLGGYTF
TRBJ2-5,TRBV29-1,NA,CSVNGGGQETQYF
TRBJ2-2,TRBV15,many,CATSITRTNTGELFF
TRBJ1-3,TRBV19,many,CASSIFGVSGNTIYF